The 9 T cell receptor beta chains below come from one sample, sequenced in a study of neurological immune-mediated disorders. TCRdb fed the 5' RACE reads into MiXCR, producing one record per CDR3 protein. Of roughly 34,000 distinct CDR3 sequences listed, approximately 4.5% were seen once; the top ten hold under 30%. The sample consisted of PBMCs. The source of these receptors is a man between 18 and 35 years old in good health.

Ten or more counts support this clonotype. The V and J genes are TRBV5-1 and TRBJ2-2; D ambiguous. Germline loops: CDR1 SGHRS, CDR2 YFSETQ. The CDR3 spans 13 residues. Trimming cost V 0 bases and J 3 bases, with 3 bases left between them. CDR3 sequence reads: CASSLDHTGELFF. In DNA, the CDR3 is TGCGCCAGCAGCTTGGACCACACCGGGGAGCTGTTTTTT.

Many counts were recorded for this clonotype. The chain joins TRBV12-3 or TRBV12-4 to TRBJ1-3; D perhaps matches TRBD1 (6 bases). The CDR3 length is 15 residues. Trimming stripped 3 bases from V and 4 bases from J, with 13 bases between. CDR3 sequence (DNA): TGTGCCAGCAGTTTTGCGGGGGCGAAAGGAAACACCATATATTTT. This codes for CASSFAGAKGNTIYF.

This clonotype was detected many times. The chain carries TRBV5-4 and TRBJ1-1; no reliable D call. The CDR3 covers 13 residues. The germline V and J ends were trimmed by 4 bases and 8 bases, with 15 bases remaining between them. The germline CDR1 and CDR2 sequences are SGHNT and YYREEE (reference sequence). This chain's CDR3 is CASSPGRAPEAFF. The CDR3 nucleotides read TGTGCCAGCAGCCCGGGCCGGGCACCCGAAGCTTTCTTT. Variable domain in full (rest from reference TRBV5-4 and TRBJ1-1): ETGVTQSPTHLIKTRGQQVTLRCSSQSGHNTVSWYQQALGQGPQFIFQYYREEENGRGNFPPRFSGLQFPNYSSELNVNALELDDSALYLCASSPGRAPEAFFGQGTRLTVV.

The V gene is TRBV20-1, the J gene TRBJ2-7; D possibly corresponds to TRBD2 (5 bases). This CDR3 region has 13 residues. V shed 6 bases and J shed 5 bases, with 17 bases lying between them. CDR1 is DFQATT and CDR2 is SNEGSKA in the germline V gene (reference sequence). The CDR3 is CSAPGFPGDEQYF. CDR3 DNA sequence: TGCAGTGCCCCGGGATTCCCCGGGGACGAGCAGTACTTC.

This clonotype was observed many times. The chain carries TRBV24-1 and TRBJ2-3; the D call may be TRBD1 or TRBD2 (5 bases each). The V end was cut by 4 bases, the J end by 2 bases, with 12 bases between. Germline lookup yields CDR1 KGHDR and CDR2 SFDVKD. This CDR3 spans 15 amino acids. The CDR3 spells CATSETGTVTDTQYF. CDR3 in DNA: TGTGCCACCAGTGAAACCGGGACGGTCACAGATACGCAGTATTTT.

This clonotype was recorded at least ten times. The chain has TRBV20-1 and TRBJ1-3; possibly TRBD1 for D (6 bases). The germline V gene encodes CDR1 DFQATT and CDR2 SNEGSKA (reference sequence). Trimming shortened V by 5 bases and J by 4 bases, and 21 bases separated the two germline ends. The CDR3 has 16 residues. The CDR3 spells CSAYLKQGLGGNTIYF. The CDR3 coding sequence is TGCAGTGCTTATCTCAAACAGGGATTGGGGGGAAACACCATATATTTT.

This clonotype was counted many times. The DNA for the CDR3 is TGTGCCAGCAGCCCCGGGAGGGGGCAAGAGACCCAGTACTTC. Amino acid sequence: CASSPGRGQETQYF. The chain carries TRBV7-3 and TRBJ2-5; the match to TRBD2 covers 8 bases. Germline trimming cut 5 bases from V and 2 bases from J; bases unmatched to any gene: 4. The V gene's germline CDR1 is SGHTA and CDR2 FQGTGA. The CDR3 runs 14 residues.

This clonotype has at least ten counts. The CDR3, as DNA: TGCAGTGCTAAGATGAGGGACAGGGGTAACTATGGCTACACCTTC. Residues: CSAKMRDRGNYGYTF. The V and J genes are TRBV20-1 and TRBJ1-2; 10 bases map to TRBD1. From germline, CDR1 is DFQATT and CDR2 SNEGSKA (reference sequence). With 4 bases clipped from V and 1 base from J, the junction kept 6 bases outside the gene matches. The CDR3 has 15 amino acids.

This clonotype was observed at least ten times. The chain employs TRBV9 and TRBJ1-1; possible D gene TRBD1, 5 bases. The CDR3 runs 18 residues. Deletions cut 2 bases from V and 0 bases from J, with 20 bases between. Looked up from germline, CDR1 is SGDLS and CDR2 is YYNGEE. Here the CDR3 reads CASSVSTANGELNTEAFF. In nucleotides, the CDR3 is TGTGCCAGCAGCGTTTCGACAGCGAATGGGGAGTTGAACACTGAAGCTTTCTTT.